A selection of T cell receptor beta chains follows, all from one sample in a study of tumor-infiltrating lymphocytes in primary liver carcinoma. MiXCR, applied by TCRdb to the multiplex PCR reads, yields one record per CDR3 protein. The sample carries approximately 120,000 distinct CDR3 sequences, 64% recorded once. The sample consisted of liver tumor tissue from sampling region 3. These receptors came from a woman aged 55-69 years with primary liver carcinoma and hepatitis B virus infection. The CDR3 runs from the conserved cysteine through the conserved F or W. D genes are given only for firm matches. The listing skips clone size in some rows; elsewhere it reads once, few, many or a size class.

d_call	j_call	v_call	clone_size	cdr3_aa	cdr3_nt
.	TRBJ2-7	TRBV14	many	CASSQGGTTQYF	TGTGCCAGCAGCCAAGGCGGGACAACGCAGTACTTC
.	TRBJ1-5	TRBV6-5	many	CASGEGGNSNQPQHF	TGTGCCAGCGGTGAGGGGGGTAACTCGAATCAGCCCCAGCATTTT
.	TRBJ2-7	TRBV30	.	CAWSPNSVSYEQYF	TGTGCCTGGAGTCCGAACAGCGTGAGCTACGAGCAGTACTTC
.	TRBJ1-4	TRBV11-1	.	CASSRGTNEKLLF	TGTGCCAGCAGCAGGGGGACCAATGAAAAACTGCTTTTT
TRBD2	TRBJ2-7	TRBV28	.	CASSPGLAGAHYEQYF	TGTGCCAGCAGTCCGGGACTAGCGGGAGCTCATTACGAGCAGTACTTC
TRBD2	TRBJ2-1	TRBV11-2	.	CASSLMRECGEQFF	TGTGCCAGCAGCTTAATGCGGGAGTGTGGAGAGCAGTTCTTC
.	TRBJ2-1	TRBV11-3	.	CASSPPPEQGNNKQFF	TGTGCCAGCAGCCCCCCGCCGGAACAGGGAAACAATAAGCAGTTCTTC
TRBD2	TRBJ2-3	TRBV29-1	.	CSVGAGGSRSTQYF	TGCAGTGTTGGTGCGGGAGGGTCCAGGAGTACGCAGTATTTT
TRBD1	TRBJ1-6	TRBV28	.	CASSLDGTANSPLHF	TGTGCCAGCAGTTTAGACGGGACAGCTAATTCACCCCTCCACTTT
.	TRBJ2-5	TRBV29-1	once	CSVEGVGNGRETQCF	TGCAGCGTTGAAGGTGTAGGAAATGGTCGAGAGACCCAGTGCTTC
TRBD2	TRBJ2-7	TRBV11-2	once	CASSEAGTSFYEQYF	TGTGCCAGCAGTGAGGCCGGGACTAGCTTTTACGAGCAGTACTTC
.	TRBJ2-1	TRBV5-1	.	CASSSLGISYNEQFF	TGCGCCAGCAGCTCGTTGGGGATCTCCTACAATGAGCAGTTCTTC
.	TRBJ2-3	TRBV11-2	.	CASITGKLFTDTQYF	TGTGCCAGCATCACAGGCAAGTTATTCACAGATACGCAGTATTTT
.	TRBJ2-5	TRBV4-2	.	CASSQSPRVGTQHF	TGTGCCAGCAGCCAAAGCCCCAGAGTGGGGACCCAGCACTTC
.	TRBJ1-5	TRBV10-2	.	CVSKDNNNQPQHF	TGCGTCAGCAAGGACAATAACAATCAGCCCCAGCATTTT
.	TRBJ2-7	TRBV29-1	.	CSVTRYYEQYF	TGCAGCGTCACCAGGTACTACGAGCAGTATTTC
.	TRBJ1-1	TRBV11-3	.	CASSLVPSYAQGEAFF	TGTGCCAGCAGCTTAGTCCCCAGTTACGCTCAGGGGGAAGCTTTCTTT
TRBD2	TRBJ2-6	TRBV11-2	.	CARSPGRFWTSSGANVLTF	TGTGCCAGGAGTCCGGGACGGTTCTGGACTAGCTCTGGGGCCAACGTCCTGACTTTC
TRBD2	TRBJ2-3	TRBV4-1	many	CASSLPDRLAGVQETDTQYF	TGCGCCAGCAGCCTCCCCGATCGGTTAGCGGGAGTTCAGGAAACAGATACGCAGTATTTT
.	TRBJ2-2	TRBV11-2	.	CASNLDRTGELPF	TGTGCCAGCAACTTAGATAGGACTGGGGAGCTGCCTTTT
.	TRBJ2-1	TRBV11-3	.	CTSSLDFGLGAYNERFF	.
.	TRBJ1-1	TRBV7-3	few	CASSLNSGVNTEAFF	TGTGCCAGCAGCTTAAATTCAGGTGTGAACACTGAAGCTTTCTTT
TRBD2	TRBJ2-3	TRBV30	.	CAWSLGGSADTQYF	TGTGCCTGGAGTCTCGGCGGGAGTGCAGATACGCAGTATTTT
TRBD1	TRBJ2-3	TRBV10-2	many	CASSGLGQGVTDTQYF	TGCGCCAGCAGTGGGCTCGGACAGGGCGTCACAGATACGCAGTATTTT
TRBD1	TRBJ1-1	TRBV6-5	.	CASSHNSGQGEVTEAFF	TGTGCCAGCAGTCACAACTCGGGACAGGGGGAAGTGACTGAAGCTTTCTTT
.	TRBJ1-2	TRBV7-9	few	CASSLGRQGPRGGYTF	TGTGCCAGCAGCTTAGGGAGGCAGGGGCCTCGAGGCGGCTACACCTTC
.	TRBJ2-7	TRBV6-5	.	CASGYSSGGYEQYF	TGTGCCAGCGGTTACTCGTCAGGGGGGTACGAGCAGTACTTC
.	TRBJ2-2	TRBV11-2	once	CASSRQAWLIATGELCF	TGTGCCAGCAGCCGTCAAGCGTGGTTAATAGCCACCGGGGAGCTGTGTTTT
TRBD2	TRBJ2-7	TRBV12-3/TRBV12-4	.	CASSFGGTSGRVSHEQYF	TGTGCCAGCAGTTTCGGAGGGACTAGCGGGAGGGTTTCACACGAACAGTACTTC
.	TRBJ2-1	TRBV19	.	CASSIEGGGPNEQFF	TGCGCCAGTAGTATAGAAGGTGGGGGGCCCAATGAGCAGTTCTTC
.	TRBJ2-5	TRBV5-6	many	CASSLELGGRETQYF	TGTGCCAGCAGCTTGGAGCTTGGGGGCCGGGAGACCCAGTACTTC
.	TRBJ2-1	TRBV6-2/TRBV6-3	.	CASSQGYNAQFF	TGTGCCAGCAGCCAGGGTTACAATGCGCAGTTCTTC
TRBD1	TRBJ1-3	TRBV12-3/TRBV12-4	.	CVSTGEGNTIYF	TGTGTCAGCACAGGGGAAGGAAACACCATATATTTT
TRBD1	TRBJ2-7	TRBV29-1	medium-sized	CSAQDRGRASEQYF	TGCAGCGCGCAGGACAGGGGGCGTGCCTCGGAGCAGTACTTC
TRBD1	TRBJ2-2	TRBV4-1	many	CASSPKGAGTGELFF	TGCGCCAGCAGCCCCAAGGGGGCTGGCACCGGGGAGCTGTTTTTT
.	TRBJ1-2	TRBV6-6	.	CASSRGPLDGYGYTF	TGTGCCAGCAGCCGCGGACCTCTAGACGGCTATGGCTACACCTTC
TRBD2	TRBJ2-5	TRBV4-2	many	CASSQDFLGGSGETQYF	TGTGCCAGCAGCCAAGATTTCCTGGGCGGGAGCGGAGAGACCCAGTACTTC
TRBD1	TRBJ1-4	TRBV29-1	.	CSVSGGDETLFF	TGCAGTGTCTCAGGGGGCGATGAAACACTGTTTTTT
.	TRBJ1-4	TRBV5-4	.	CASSLGGQDSNEKLFF	TGTGCCAGCAGCTTAGGGGGGCAGGACTCGAATGAAAAACTGTTTTTT
.	TRBJ2-3	TRBV6-1	many	CASRPRGREEGMGTDTQYF	TGTGCCAGCAGGCCGAGGGGGCGGGAGGAAGGGATGGGGACAGATACGCAGTATTTT
.	TRBJ1-4	TRBV21-1	many	CASSSGAGLGNEKLFF	TGTGCCAGCAGCAGTGGTGCTGGGCTTGGAAATGAAAAACTGTTTTTT
.	TRBJ2-1	TRBV28	few	CASSPQVRSSYNEQFF	TGTGCCAGCAGCCCCCAGGTTCGGAGCTCCTACAATGAGCAGTTCTTC
.	TRBJ2-1	TRBV4-1	.	CASSQPYEKSSHRSNGQFF	TGCGCAAGCAGCCAACCTTACGAGAAAAGCAGTCATCGGTCCAATGGGCAGTTCTTC
.	TRBJ2-5	TRBV7-9	once	CGSSFSNQETQYF	TGTGGCAGCAGCTTTTCCAACCAAGAGACCCAGTACTTC
TRBD2	TRBJ2-1	TRBV19	once	CASRTGLAGVNEEFF	TGTGCCAGTAGGACGGGACTAGCGGGAGTCAATGAGGAGTTCTTC
.	TRBJ2-1	TRBV28	.	CTSSLKVYNEQFF	TGTACCAGCAGTTTAAAGGTCTACAATGAGCAGTTCTTC
.	TRBJ2-3	TRBV6-2/TRBV6-3	many	CASTAIQVRGTDTQYF	TGTGCCAGCACCGCTATACAGGTCAGGGGCACAGATACGCAGTATTTT
.	TRBJ2-2	TRBV5-1	.	CASRPLAGTNTGELFF	TGCGCCAGCAGGCCTCTCGCGGGGACGAACACCGGGGAGCTGTTTTTT
TRBD2	TRBJ2-5	TRBV5-6	few	CASSSLAGGPRGTQYF	TGTGCCAGCAGCTCGTTAGCGGGAGGCCCAAGGGGGACCCAGTACTTC